The 22 T cell receptor beta chains presented below share a single source sample, sequenced in a study of CD8+ T cells in alopecia areata. Treatment given: oral pan-JAK inhibitor, 5-10 mg twice daily. Extracted from the samples, RNA was reverse transcribed into cDNA to serve as the sequencing template. TCRdb keeps only in-frame clones here, not all; method: immunoSEQ multiplex PCR. The table includes roughly 190,000 clones, about 60% detected once. The specimen comprised CD4+ T cells sorted from blood, sampled at week 4, from a patient treated with tofacitinib. Receptor source: a human donor with alopecia areata.

This clone was detected a few times. The chain couples TRBV29-1 to TRBJ2-5; D perhaps matches TRBD1 (5 bases). Between the trimmed V and J ends, which lost 2 bases and 4 bases, there was a span of 14 bases. This CDR3 has 14 residues. Germline V gene sequence: CDR1 SQVTM, CDR2 ANQGSEA. The CDR3: CSVEFMQGLETQYF. The DNA for the CDR3 is TGCAGCGTTGAATTCATGCAGGGCCTAGAGACCCAGTACTTC.

The chain links TRBV5-6 to TRBJ2-5; 9 bases agree with TRBD2. This CDR3 comprises 14 residues. Losses at the gene ends were 4 bases for V and 6 bases for J; bases not matched to a gene: 7. The germline gives CDR1 SGHDT, CDR2 YYEEEE. Here the CDR3 DNA reads TGTGCCAGCAGCCCGGGACTAGCCTTACAGACCCAGTACTTC. The encoded protein is CASSPGLALQTQYF. Full variable domain (missing parts from reference TRBV5-6 and TRBJ2-5): DAGVTQSPTHLIKTRGQQVTLRCSPKSGHDTVSWYQQALGQGPQFIFQYYEEEERQRGNFPDRFSGHQFPNYSSELNVNALLLGDSALYLCASSPGLALQTQYFGPGTRLLVL.

This clone was counted only a few times. This sequence joins TRBV27 and TRBJ2-3; the D gene is possibly TRBD2 (5 bases). This CDR3 is built from 14 residues. Germline-derived CDR1 and CDR2 are MNHEY and SMNVEV (reference sequence). The CDR3 reads CGSRGRHNTDTQYF. The DNA for the CDR3 is TGTGGAAGCCGAGGGAGACATAACACAGATACGCAGTATTTT.

The rearrangement joins TRBV9 to TRBJ2-5; 7 nucleotides agree with TRBD2. The CDR3 is 13 residues long. The J segment lost 6 bases and the V segment lost 0 bases, leaving 2 bases of the junction unmatched. Germline V gene sequence: CDR1 SGDLS, CDR2 YYNGEE. The CDR3 region is CASSVAGGQTQYF. The CDR3 bases are TGTGCCAGCAGCGTAGCGGGAGGCCAGACCCAGTACTTC.

The J gene is TRBJ2-3, the V gene TRBV7-9; possibly TRBD2 for D (5 bases). Looked up from germline, CDR1 is SEHNR and CDR2 is FQNEAQ (reference sequence). This CDR3 region has 15 residues. Trimming removed 2 bases at V and 0 bases at J, with 9 bases between. The DNA for the CDR3 is TGTGCCAGCAGCTTAATACGGGGTAGCACAGATACGCAGTATTTT. This gives the protein CASSLIRGSTDTQYF.

The table lists this clone with a few counts. The V and J genes are TRBV5-6 and TRBJ2-5, with 10 bases fitting TRBD2. Germline V CDR1 and CDR2: SGHDT, YYEEEE. J gave up 5 bases and V 5 bases, and 12 bases lay outside the gene matches. The CDR3 is 16 residues long. The CDR3, as DNA: TGTGCCAGCAGGTTCTTAGCGGGAGGAGGCGGTGAGACCCAGTACTTC. Amino acid sequence: CASRFLAGGGGETQYF. The variable domain in full, completed from reference TRBV5-6 and TRBJ2-5, reads DAGVTQSPTHLIKTRGQQVTLRCSPKSGHDTVSWYQQALGQGPQFIFQYYEEEERQRGNFPDRFSGHQFPNYSSELNVNALLLGDSALYLCASRFLAGGGGETQYFGPGTRLLVL.

The V and J genes are TRBV7-3 and TRBJ2-5; no clear D gene. The CDR3 covers 13 residues. Germline loops: CDR1 SGHTA, CDR2 FQGTGA. V lost 3 bases and J lost 7, with 12 bases in between. The CDR3 bases are TGTGCCAGCAGCTTTAGTCCCTCGGGGACCCAGTACTTC. It is translated as CASSFSPSGTQYF.

CDR3 in amino acids: CASSPYWQEGHEQFF. In nucleotides, the CDR3 is TGTGCCAGCTCACCATACTGGCAGGAGGGTCATGAGCAGTTCTTC. V and J are TRBV18 and TRBJ2-1; maybe TRBD2 (6 bases). V was shortened by 2 bases and J by 8 bases, with 16 bases between the two germline ends. This CDR3 is built from 15 residues. Looked up from germline, CDR1 is KGHSH and CDR2 is LQKENI.

The chain recombines TRBV4-3 with TRBJ2-7, with 7 bases matching TRBD1. V trimming: 8 bases; J trimming: 4 bases; junction bases outside the gene matches: 17. The germline gives CDR1 LGHNA, CDR2 YSLEER. The CDR3 consists of 16 residues. This CDR3 reads CASRKDQTGIGYEQYF. The CDR3 DNA follows: TGCGCCAGCCGCAAAGATCAGACAGGGATTGGGTACGAGCAGTACTTC.

In this sample, this clone turned up a few times. CDR3: CAWSFITEAFF. The CDR3 DNA is TGTGCCTGGAGCTTTATCACTGAAGCTTTCTTT. The chain is built from TRBV30 and TRBJ1-1, with no clear D. This CDR3 has 11 residues. In germline, CDR1 is GTSNPN, CDR2 SVGIG (reference sequence). With 3 bases removed from V and 4 bases from J, the gap between germline ends came to 6 bases.

This chain links TRBV29-1 with TRBJ2-5, with D perhaps TRBD2 (5 bases). Trimming pared 3 bases from V and 5 bases from J, leaving 16 bases between. Germline V gene lookup returns CDR1 SQVTM and CDR2 ANQGSEA. The CDR3 contains 14 residues. The CDR3 sequence is CSVDSAEVLETQYF. CDR3 in DNA: TGCAGCGTTGACTCGGCGGAGGTATTGGAGACCCAGTACTTC.

V usage is TRBV30 and J usage is TRBJ2-2; no reliable D call. CDR3 length: 14 residues. In germline, CDR1 is GTSNPN, CDR2 SVGIG (reference sequence). V lost 1 base, J lost 1 base, and 7 bases lay in between. This CDR3 is CAWSGNLNTGELFF. The CDR3 DNA sequence: TGTGCCTGGAGTGGAAACTTGAACACCGGGGAGCTGTTTTTT.

The chain has TRBV29-1 and TRBJ2-5; D is undetermined. The CDR3 is made up of 14 amino acids. CDR1 and CDR2 from the germline V gene are SQVTM and ANQGSEA. With 7 bases removed from V and 5 bases from J, the gap between germline ends came to 20 bases. Written as DNA, the CDR3 is TGCAGCGCCGCTCCGGATTATGTGATTGAGACCCAGTACTTC. This sequence encodes CSAAPDYVIETQYF.

The chain combines TRBV5-1 with TRBJ1-2; TRBD1 might be the D (5 bases). The CDR3 is 13 amino acids. Trimming stripped 6 bases from V and 5 bases from J, with 14 bases between. Germline lookup yields CDR1 SGHRS and CDR2 YFSETQ. The CDR3 region is CASTAYGGYGYTF. CDR3 bases: TGCGCCAGCACCGCTTATGGGGGATATGGCTACACCTTC. Full variable domain (missing parts from reference TRBV5-1 and TRBJ1-2): KAGVTQTPRYLIKTRGQQVTLSCSPISGHRSVSWYQQTPGQGLQFLFEYFSETQRNKGNFPGRFSGRQFSNSRSEMNVSTLELGDSALYLCASTAYGGYGYTFGSGTRLTVV.

V gene TRBV30 combines with J gene TRBJ1-5; 9 bases line up with TRBD1. Trimming removed 3 bases from V and 11 bases from J; junction bases left unmatched: 8. The CDR3 covers 13 residues. Germline V gene lookup returns CDR1 GTSNPN and CDR2 SVGIG (reference sequence). This chain's CDR3 is CAWSRDREEAQHF. CDR3 bases: TGTGCCTGGAGCCGGGACAGGGAAGAGGCCCAGCATTTT.

On this clone: At one end, the junction sequence differs from germline, possibly due to a read error. This rearrangement joins TRBV7-2 to TRBJ2-4; 11 bases map to TRBD2. Germline V gene sequence: CDR1 SGHTA, CDR2 FQGNSA. The CDR3 is 14 amino acids. The CDR3 region is CASSVAGGPGIQYF. The CDR3 region has the DNA TGTGCCAGCAGCGTAGCGGGAGGGCCGGGGATTCAGTACTTC.

The V and J genes are TRBV6-5 and TRBJ2-3; 8 bases align to TRBD2. The J segment lost 6 bases and the V segment lost 0 bases, leaving 8 bases of the junction unmatched. The CDR3 has 16 residues. Germline-derived CDR1 and CDR2 are MNHEY and SVGAGI. The DNA of the CDR3 is TGTGCCAGCAGTTACTCGGGCGGGAGGAGGGGGGATACGCAGTATTTT. Its translation: CASSYSGGRRGDTQYF.

The CDR3: CSVVTRGPPYEQYF. The CDR3 DNA is TGCAGCGTTGTAACTCGAGGGCCGCCCTACGAGCAGTACTTC. This rearrangement joins TRBV29-1 to TRBJ2-7, with D tentatively TRBD2 (5 bases). This CDR3 has 14 residues. Germline values: CDR1 SQVTM, CDR2 ANQGSEA. V was cut by 4 bases and J by 2 bases, with 15 bases left in between.

V usage is TRBV15 and J usage is TRBJ1-1, with D possibly being TRBD1 (5 bases). Germline CDR1 is LNHNV and CDR2 is YYDKDF (reference sequence). Trimming stripped 0 bases from V and 5 bases from J, with 16 bases between. CDR3 length equals 16 residues. CDR3 in DNA: TGTGCCACCAGCAGAGATCCAAGGGGTGCAGGGACTGAAGCTTTCTTT. It translates to CATSRDPRGAGTEAFF.

DNA of the CDR3: TGCAGCGTTCTGTTAGCGGGAGTTTACGAGCAGTACTTC. Amino acids: CSVLLAGVYEQYF. The chain combines TRBV29-1 with TRBJ2-7; 9 bases are shared with TRBD2. V lost 5 bases and J lost 4; bases outside the gene matches: 6. Germline V gene data show CDR1 as SQVTM and CDR2 as ANQGSEA. CDR3 size: 13 residues.

On this clone: A much larger clone lies one base from this, so it may be a read error. The chain uses TRBV7-9 and TRBJ2-5, with unresolved D. Germline V gene sequence: CDR1 SEHNR, CDR2 FQNEAQ (reference sequence). This CDR3 is built from 11 residues. With 3 bases removed from V and 4 bases from J, the gap between germline ends came to 3 bases. The CDR3 is CASSFGETQYF. CDR3 bases: TGTGCCAGCAGCTTCGGAGAGACCCAGTACTTC.

The chain joins TRBV19 to TRBJ2-1; the match to TRBD1 covers 8 bases. This CDR3 has 16 residues. Germline V gene data show CDR1 as LNHDA and CDR2 as SQIVND (reference sequence). V was clipped by 6 bases and J by 7 bases; unmatched bases: 14. The CDR3 loop is CASSGQGLGIRNEQFF. CDR3 nucleotides: TGTGCCAGTAGCGGACAGGGCCTAGGAATAAGGAATGAGCAGTTCTTC.